This entry lists 24 T cell receptor beta chains sequenced from one sample in a study of blood T cell repertoires in COVID-19. Assay used: immunoSEQ multiplex PCR; TCRdb lists only in-frame clones, some missing. The data show about 140,000 clones, around 90% seen once. Sequencing used peripheral blood. The receptors were gathered from a human donor with COVID-19, enrolled during active disease. The donor label of this sample is uncertain.

This chain joins TRBV10-3 and TRBJ2-3; D unresolved. CDR1 is ENHRY, CDR2 SYGVKD, per germline. This CDR3 is 13 amino acids long. Trimming removed 4 bases at V and 2 bases at J, with 7 bases between. CDR3 region: CAISVTYTDTQYF. The DNA for the CDR3 is TGTGCCATCAGTGTAACATACACAGATACGCAGTATTTT.

The chain carries TRBV3-1 (or the pseudogene TRBV3-2) and TRBJ2-7; D uncertain. The CDR3 sequence is 12 residues long. Per the germline V gene, CDR1 is LGHDT and CDR2 is YNNKEL (reference sequence). The V and J ends lost 2 bases and 6 bases respectively, with 8 bases between them. The CDR3 protein is CASSQSTGEQYF. The CDR3, as DNA: TGTGCCAGCAGCCAAAGCACTGGCGAGCAGTACTTC.

The chain joins TRBV5-4 to TRBJ1-2; D might be TRBD1 (5 bases). Germline V lookup: CDR1 SGHNT, CDR2 YYREEE (reference sequence). The CDR3 is 14 residues long. Trimming took 4 bases from V and 4 from J, leaving 14 bases between them. The CDR3 DNA reads TGTGCCAGCAGCGTAGACAGTCCGGCCTATGGCTACACCTTC. Translating gives CASSVDSPAYGYTF.

On this clone: Mismatch with germline at one junction end may stem from a read error. The chain recombines TRBV7-3 with TRBJ2-7, with D tentatively TRBD1 (6 bases). The CDR3 has 13 amino acids. Germline CDR1 and CDR2: SGHTA and FQGTGA. The CDR3 DNA follows: TGTGCCGGCAGCCCCATTCCAGGGGCCGAGCAGTACTTC. This encodes CAGSPIPGAEQYF.

The chain is built from TRBV6-6 and TRBJ1-5; 11 positions match TRBD1. Looked up from germline, CDR1 is MNHNY and CDR2 is SVGAGI (reference sequence). With 5 bases clipped from V and 7 bases from J, the junction kept 19 bases outside the gene matches. The CDR3 has 19 residues. CDR3 sequence reads: CASSHPIRDRGILGQPQHF. For the CDR3, the DNA is TGTGCCAGCAGTCACCCCATCCGGGACAGGGGGATTTTAGGGCAGCCCCAGCATTTT.

V gene TRBV14 combines with J gene TRBJ2-1; D might be TRBD2 (7 bases). Germline V gives CDR1 SGHDN, CDR2 FVKESK. V lost 2 bases and J 14 bases, leaving 16 bases between the germline ends. The length of the CDR3 is 13 residues. The CDR3 sequence is CASSQTRGGVEFF. As DNA, the CDR3 is TGTGCCAGCAGCCAAACCCGAGGGGGGGTAGAGTTCTTC. The variable domain in full, with the rest retrieved from reference TRBV14 and TRBJ2-1, is EAGVTQFPSHSVIEKGQTVTLRCDPISGHDNLYWYRRVMGKEIKFLLHFVKESKQDESGMPNNRFLAERTGGTYSTLKVQPAELEDSGVYFCASSQTRGGVEFFGPGTRLTVL.

This clone occurred once. Other DNA sequences from this sample encode an identical CDR3 as well. The CDR3 sequence: CASSLSGGGEDTEAFF. The DNA for the CDR3 is TGCGCCAGCAGCTTGTCAGGGGGCGGGGAGGACACTGAAGCTTTCTTT. The genes are TRBV5-1 and TRBJ1-1, with 8 bases matching TRBD1. The CDR3 loop spans 16 amino acids. With V trimmed by 1 base and J by 3 bases, 8 bases remained unmatched. CDR1 and CDR2 from the germline V gene are SGHRS and YFSETQ.

The rearrangement uses TRBV6-5 and TRBJ1-1; perhaps TRBD1 as D (6 bases). The CDR3 loop spans 14 amino acids. In germline, CDR1 is MNHEY, CDR2 SVGAGI. V lost 8 bases to trimming and J lost 3 bases, with 16 bases between them. The CDR3 DNA follows: TGTGCCAGCGAAGTTTTACAGGGAGACACTGAAGCTTTCTTT. Protein: CASEVLQGDTEAFF.

This chain connects TRBV13 to TRBJ2-5, with D perhaps matching TRBD2 (5 bases). The V and J ends lost 3 bases and 2 bases respectively, with 13 bases between them. CDR1 PRHDT and CDR2 FYEKMQ come from the germline V gene (reference sequence). The CDR3 consists of 15 residues. The CDR3 sequence is CASSLGQAAQETQYF. CDR3 nucleotide sequence: TGTGCCAGCAGCTTGGGTCAAGCGGCTCAAGAGACCCAGTACTTC.

The gene calls are TRBV19 and TRBJ1-1; 7 nucleotides match TRBD1. Germline V CDR1 and CDR2: LNHDA, SQIVND (reference sequence). V shed 5 bases, J shed 4 bases, and the junction held 4 bases outside the gene matches. This CDR3 comprises 13 residues. In nucleotides, the CDR3 is TGTGCCAGTAGTGAGGGGGCGAGCACTGAAGCTTTCTTT. It encodes CASSEGASTEAFF.

The J gene is TRBJ2-2, the V gene TRBV4-1; the D is unclear. The CDR3 is 11 residues long. In germline, CDR1 is MGHRA, CDR2 YSYEKL. Trimming removed 4 bases at V and 7 bases at J, with 4 bases between. CDR3 sequence: CASSRHGELFF. Written as DNA, the CDR3 is TGCGCCAGCAGCCGGCACGGGGAGCTGTTTTTT.

This clone has just a few counts. The V gene is TRBV7-9, the J gene TRBJ1-1; TRBD1 agrees at 7 bases. The germline gives CDR1 SEHNR, CDR2 FQNEAQ (reference sequence). V lost 5 bases and J lost 1; bases outside the gene matches: 4. The CDR3 spans 14 residues. This CDR3 is CASSQGTENTEAFF. Written as DNA, the CDR3 is TGTGCCAGCAGCCAAGGGACAGAGAACACTGAAGCTTTCTTT.

V is TRBV12-1 and J is TRBJ1-5; the table's D gene call, TRBD1, was not cross checked with the DNA. TRBV12-1 is annotated as a pseudogene. This CDR3 is 14 amino acids long. CDR3 sequence: CASSQDRGKEPQHF. CDR3 bases: TGTGCCAGCAGCCAGGACAGGGGGAAAGAGCCCCAGCATTTT.

This clone occurred a few times. The chain is built from TRBV5-5 and TRBJ2-5; D not certain. The CDR3 runs to 12 residues. V lost 2 bases and J 1 base, leaving 3 bases between the germline ends. Germline loops: CDR1 SGHKS, CDR2 YYEKEE (reference sequence). DNA for the CDR3: TGTGCCAGCAGCTTCGTCCAAGAGACCCAGTACTTC. Amino acid sequence: CASSFVQETQYF.

This clone appeared once. This chain joins TRBV2 and TRBJ1-1; D unresolved. CDR3 length: 14 amino acids. Germline CDR1 reads SNHLY; CDR2 reads FYNNEI. The V gene lost 5 bases and the J gene lost 2 bases, with 12 bases spanning the gap. The CDR3 nucleotides are TGTGCCAGCAGTCGCGGCCCGGGAAACACTGAAGCTTTCTTT. Residues: CASSRGPGNTEAFF.

The chain is built from TRBV6-5 and TRBJ2-6; D remains ambiguous. Germline CDR1 and CDR2: MNHEY and SVGAGI. The CDR3 extends over 14 amino acids. With 6 bases removed from V and 3 bases from J, the gap between germline ends came to 9 bases. The CDR3 bases are TGTGCCAGCAGCGAGCTCGGTGGGGCCAACGTCCTGACTTTC. Its protein is CASSELGGANVLTF.

The chain uses TRBV29-1 and TRBJ2-2; D perhaps matches TRBD1 (6 bases). Germline V lookup: CDR1 SQVTM, CDR2 ANQGSEA. The CDR3 has 14 residues. Deletions cut 7 bases from V and 0 bases from J, with 12 bases between. CDR3 in amino acids: CSASGTPNTGELFF. CDR3 nucleotides: TGCAGCGCCTCCGGGACACCGAACACCGGGGAGCTGTTTTTT.

The chain couples TRBV19 to TRBJ1-2; perhaps TRBD1 as D (5 bases). V shed 3 bases and J shed 4 bases, with 12 bases lying between them. In germline, CDR1 is LNHDA, CDR2 SQIVND (reference sequence). The CDR3 has 14 amino acids. CDR3 protein: CASSMGPGLYGYTF. The CDR3 DNA reads TGTGCCAGTAGTATGGGCCCAGGGCTCTATGGCTACACCTTC.

The V call is TRBV2, the J call TRBJ2-7; weak D call: TRBD2 (5 bases). Germline CDR1 SNHLY, CDR2 FYNNEI. The CDR3 runs to 13 residues. V gave up 7 bases and J gave up 3 bases, with 13 bases separating them. The chain's CDR3 is CASIWEPGYEQYF. Here the CDR3 DNA reads TGTGCCAGCATTTGGGAGCCTGGCTACGAGCAGTACTTC.

The V gene is TRBV27, the J gene TRBJ2-3, with TRBD1 matching over 8 bases. Germline CDR1 MNHEY, CDR2 SMNVEV (reference sequence). V was clipped by 6 bases and J by 6 bases; unmatched bases: 14. The CDR3 contains 16 residues. The CDR3 loop reads CASSPRTGLEADTQYF. The CDR3 bases are TGTGCCAGCAGCCCCAGGACAGGGTTGGAGGCGGATACGCAGTATTTT.

The rearrangement uses TRBV3-1 (or the pseudogene TRBV3-2) and TRBJ2-2; 9 bases line up with TRBD2. Unmatched junction bases numbered 7, after V lost 4 bases and J lost 4 bases. CDR1 is LGHDT and CDR2 is YNNKEL in the germline V gene (reference sequence). The CDR3 has 16 amino acids. CDR3 DNA: TGTGCCAGCAGCCCACGACTAGCGGAGGGCACCGGGGAGCTGTTTTTT. This translates into CASSPRLAEGTGELFF.

The chain links TRBV10-1 to TRBJ2-1; D call uncertain. Germline-derived CDR1 and CDR2 are WNHNN and SYGVQD (reference sequence). V lost 3 bases to trimming and J lost 1 base, with 7 bases between them. The CDR3 is 14 amino acids. The CDR3 sequence is CASSDLASYNEQFF. CDR3 DNA sequence: TGCGCCAGCAGTGATCTGGCATCCTACAATGAGCAGTTCTTC.

This clone showed up just once. The J gene is TRBJ2-5, the V gene TRBV5-1; TRBD2 matches at 7 bases. This CDR3 contains 14 residues. Germline assignment: CDR1 SGHRS and CDR2 YFSETQ. J was trimmed by 8 bases and V by 5 bases; bases with no gene match: 12. For the CDR3, the DNA is TGCGCCAGCAGTCGGGACTACGGAAGATATACCCAGTACTTC. It encodes CASSRDYGRYTQYF.

The chain combines TRBV6-6 with TRBJ1-6, with 7 bases matching TRBD1. The CDR3 has 17 residues. The trim removed 5 bases at V and 4 bases at J, leaving 11 bases unmatched. Germline assignment: CDR1 MNHNY and CDR2 SVGAGI (reference sequence). CDR3 in amino acids: CASSPTDSGGYNSPLHF. CDR3 DNA sequence: TGTGCCAGCAGTCCGACGGACTCAGGGGGGTATAATTCACCCCTCCACTTT.